Sequencing of this TCR beta chain was carried out in a study of T cell changes during pregnancy in multiple sclerosis (dated by TCRdb to the late 2010s). Study-level background: The study looked at changes in the T cell repertoire across pregnancy in women with multiple sclerosis.

Receptors were amplified or captured by the immunoSEQ multiplex PCR assay. This immuneACCESS table, as held by TCRdb, lists in-frame sequences with V and J called but not all clones. Of the missing ones, under half trace to an unresolved V gene in checked studies; the others have no known cause. A total of tens of thousands of clones appear in this sample, approximately 86% of them only once. The top ten hold 15% to 19% of the sample. To note about this clone: The specificity of this receptor is unknown. Per-nucleotide qualities are absent, and no much larger clonotype sits a single base away.

The CDR3 measures 16 amino acids from cysteine to phenylalanine. The only DNA kept is the CDR3, 48 bases in frame from the first base. V lost 5 bases and J lost 0 bases, and the count of bases not matched to a germline gene is 9. According to the germline V gene, CDR1 reads SGHTA and CDR2 reads FQGNSA. The sequence derives from a female donor in good health, enrolled as a control in a pregnancy study. The starting material was CD8+ T cells from peripheral blood mononuclear cells, obtained in the first trimester of pregnancy. Recombination linked TRBV7-2 to TRBJ1-1; the junction holds 7 bases that match TRBD1. The CDR3 protein sequence reads: CASSLRDRVMNTEAFF. The DNA sequence follows: TGTGCCAGCAGCCTCCGGGACAGAGTAATGAACACTGAAGCTTTCTTT.